Reported below is one T cell receptor (beta chain). No antigen is known for it. These data come from a study of beta chain features in type 1 diabetes. Points from the study as a whole: Patients with Type 1 diabetes showed moderately but significantly shorter TCRB CDR3s in all four CD4+ subsets. Lower insertion and higher deletion counts appeared at VDJ junctions in type 1 diabetes patients.

Looked up from germline, CDR1 is PRHDT and CDR2 is FYEKMQ (reference sequence). The CDR3 totals 12 residues. V gave up 5 bases and J gave up 9 bases, with 11 bases separating them. Expressed TCRB transcripts were sequenced, since all the RNA that had been isolated was reverse transcribed. The assay was immunoSEQ multiplex PCR, and TCRdb's table has in-frame clones only and misses some. The repertoire holds around 360,000 clones, 10% to 15% seen once, with approximately 0.01% in the top ten. Specimen: naive CD4+ T cells from blood. The sequence was collected from a woman under 30 with type 1 diabetes. This chain uses TRBV13 with TRBJ2-4; weak D call: TRBD2 (6 bases). The DNA for the CDR3 is TGTGCCAGCAGCCAGACCGGGAGCATTCAGTACTTC. The encoded protein is CASSQTGSIQYF.